This T cell receptor beta chain was recovered during a study of blood T cells in healthy people across ages. Germline V lookup: CDR1 WSHSY, CDR2 SAAADI. This CDR3 is built from 13 residues. J was trimmed by 2 bases and V by 8 bases; bases with no gene match: 2. A second 7 to 11 cycle PCR used barcoded and J-beta primers. From the 5' RACE reads, TCRdb called clonotypes with MiXCR, one entry per CDR3 protein. The sample comprises about a million distinct CDR3 sequences, 51% of which are singletons, and 20% to 25% rests with the top ten. The receptor was isolated from a woman aged 55-75 years in good health. The chain couples TRBV10-2 to TRBJ2-2; 7 nucleotides match TRBD1. The sample comprised blood. The CDR3 loop reads CASHRGNTGELFF. DNA of the CDR3: TGCGCCAGCCACAGGGGTAACACCGGGGAGCTGTTTTTT.